A selection of T cell receptor beta chains follows, all from one sample in a study of T cell repertoires in cytomegalovirus infection. MiXCR was run by TCRdb on the reads, yielding one entry per CDR3 protein. The sample yields about 300,000 distinct CDR3 sequences, about 9.1% seen once. The source material was PBMCs. Receptor source: a human donor in good health (CMV status not recorded). Some clones in this sample may be carry-over from other donors' samples. The CDR3 runs from the conserved cysteine through the conserved F or W. Only some rows state a clone size, as once, few, many or a class for expanded clones.

>TRBJ1-5|TRBV6-2/TRBV6-3|NA
CASSFGQGALPQHF
>TRBJ2-5|TRBV3-1|NA
CASSQDRPGLHYF
>TRBJ2-2|TRBV29-1|many
CSVTGHATGELFF
>TRBJ1-4|TRBV28|many
CASSAGGATNEKLFF
>TRBJ1-2|TRBV19|many
CASKQGDNYGYTF
>TRBJ2-5|TRBV20-1|NA
CSFLLGETQYF
>TRBJ1-5|TRBV19|NA
CASRDRGFSQPQHF
>TRBJ1-4|TRBV15|many
CATQALMLNEKLFF
>TRBJ2-2|TRBV6-5|many
CASSWDRGTGELFF
>TRBJ1-6|TRBV20-1|many
CSASTGLSNSPLHF
>TRBJ1-1|TRBV29-1|NA
CSVVSLFSYTEAFF
>TRBJ1-2|TRBV29-1|NA
CSVWHLSPPNYGYTF
>TRBJ1-1|TRBV28|many
CASSLFSAGTGAFF
>TRBJ2-7|TRBV13|NA
CASSDGTAAYEQYF
>TRBJ1-2|TRBV28|few
CASSHGQGPGYTF
>TRBJ2-2|TRBV29-1|once
CSAGQGGDTGELFF
>TRBJ2-3|TRBV7-2|many
CASTDEGASTDTQYF
>TRBJ1-1|TRBV2|many
CASSAQGIGTEAFF
>TRBJ2-2|TRBV7-9|NA
CASPKGEAGRPGELFF
>TRBJ2-5|TRBV6-2/TRBV6-3|many
CASSYRAHGDGTQYF
>TRBJ2-1|TRBV6-2/TRBV6-3|few
CASSYSSGPGGQFF
>TRBJ1-1|TRBV5-1|many
CASSHRGREAFF
>TRBJ2-1|TRBV7-2|many
CASSFSGSPYNEQFF
>TRBJ2-1|TRBV7-9|many
CASRLVGQGFGPGDEQFF
>TRBJ1-5|TRBV20-1|many
CSAVVGAGNQPQHF
>TRBJ1-5|TRBV10-3|many
CAISEVLGSNQPQHF
>TRBJ1-4|TRBV20-1|many
CSARVAGEKLFF
>TRBJ2-2|TRBV28|many
CASSPREPNTGELFF
>TRBJ2-5|TRBV7-9|few
CASSLVLVGTSGGPRETQYF
>TRBJ1-2|TRBV2|few
CASSTNVGGPRRANYGYTF
>TRBJ2-1|TRBV20-1|few
CSARSISAYNEQFF
>TRBJ1-1|TRBV13|many
CASSPGQGWNTEAFF
>TRBJ2-4|TRBV10-3|many
CASRGGLEPENIQYF
>TRBJ2-5|TRBV5-6|many
CASSSWTRGRETQYF
>TRBJ2-7|TRBV7-8|many
CASSLAEVRGYEQYF
>TRBJ2-1|TRBV28|NA
CATWDPGARDEQFF
>TRBJ2-5|TRBV5-4|many
CAHSRRGETQYF
>TRBJ1-3|TRBV7-2|many
CASSLAPVISSGNTIYF
>TRBJ2-1|TRBV19|many
CASNEEISYNEQFF
>TRBJ2-3|TRBV13|many
CASSLGQRGGTDTQYF
>TRBJ1-6|TRBV28|many
CATWRRIDSPLHF
>TRBJ1-3|TRBV3-1|few
CASSQERGSGNTIYF
>TRBJ2-3|TRBV6-1|NA
CASNRQTVPTQYF
>TRBJ2-1|TRBV29-1|many
CSVEIRTGLYYNEQFF
>TRBJ2-3|TRBV7-2|many
CASSLGSAGGGTDTQYF
>TRBJ1-2|TRBV7-9|many
CASSPPGAPEGGYTF
>TRBJ1-1|TRBV19|NA
CASSIGRGRAEAFF
>TRBJ2-1|TRBV27|many
CASSLTGTGIHEQFF